This TCR beta chain was documented in a study of PD-1 blockade in mismatch repair-deficient tumors. TCR sequencing covered three patients who responded to pembrolizumab. Measured with immunoSEQ multiplex PCR; TCRdb has only the in-frame clones, and not every one. Of some 130,000 clones in the sample, approximately 91% were seen once. The germline CDR1 and CDR2 sequences are SEHNR and FQNEAQ (reference sequence). The ends were cut back, 5 bases at V and 4 bases at J, with 25 bases in the middle. This CDR3 region has 18 residues. The sequenced sample was peripheral blood, obtained 72 weeks after starting pembrolizumab. The clonotype comes from an adult with mismatch repair-deficient cancer. J is TRBJ2-3 and V is TRBV7-9; perhaps D is TRBD1 or TRBD2 (6 bases each). This CDR3 reads CASSLDSRNGREADTQYF. CDR3 DNA sequence: TGTGCCAGCAGCCTGGACAGCCGCAACGGGAGAGAGGCAGATACGCAGTATTTT.